Below are 15 T cell receptor beta chains sequenced from a single sample in a study of T cells in Graves' hyperthyroidism and ophthalmopathy. TCR beta CDR3 region amplification was performed from RNA transcripts. HTBI primers were the set used in a first-round RT-PCR of the TCR CDR3. TCRdb analysed the multiplex PCR reads with MiXCR anew, one entry per CDR3 protein. Of about 260,000 distinct CDR3 sequences listed, around 22% are singletons. Sequences were obtained from blood. The receptor set was obtained from a man aged 25 to 40 with Graves' ophthalmopathy.

The sample holds a few counts of this clonotype. V and J are TRBV20-1 and TRBJ2-7, with 9 bases that match TRBD2. The junction had 6 bases not matched to a gene; V was cut back by 6 bases and J by 3 bases. The CDR3 has 13 amino acids. The germline V gene has CDR1 DFQATT and CDR2 SNEGSKA (reference sequence). CDR3 coding DNA: TGCAGTGCCCCAATAGCGGGAGACTACGAGCAGTACTTC. It translates to CSAPIAGDYEQYF.

The sample holds a few counts of this clonotype. The V gene is TRBV28, the J gene TRBJ1-1; D is unclear. CDR3 size: 16 residues. Germline values: CDR1 MDHEN, CDR2 SYDVKM. The V end was cut by 3 bases, the J end by 11 bases, with 25 bases between. CDR3 protein: CASSLGWAATLFEAFF. The CDR3 bases are TGTGCCAGCAGTTTGGGATGGGCAGCAACCCTTTTTGAGGCTTTCTTT.

The CDR3 loop reads CASSFAGDTDTQYF. CDR3 nucleotide sequence: TGTGCCAGCAGTTTTGCAGGGGACACAGATACGCAGTATTTT. This rearrangement joins TRBV12-3 or TRBV12-4 to TRBJ2-3; weak D call: TRBD1 (6 bases). The CDR3 is 14 residues long. V lost 3 bases to trimming and J lost 2 bases, with 9 bases between them.

This chain uses TRBV6-2 or TRBV6-3 with TRBJ2-1, with 8 bases aligning to TRBD2. The V gene end was trimmed by 7 bases and the J gene end by 9 bases; junction bases not matched to a gene: 11. Per germline, CDR1 MNHEY and CDR2 SVGEGT. The CDR3 has 14 amino acids. CDR3 bases: TGTGCCAGCACGAAGGCTAGCGGGTGGGGTGAGCAGTTCTTC. It specifies CASTKASGWGEQFF.

In this sample, this clonotype turned up a few times. Here the CDR3 reads CASSEIGTGELFF. As DNA, the CDR3 is TGTGCCAGCAGTGAAATAGGCACCGGGGAGCTGTTTTTT. This rearrangement joins TRBV6-4 to TRBJ2-2; D unclear. V shed 3 bases and J shed 4 bases, with 6 bases lying between them. The germline gives CDR1 MRHNA, CDR2 SNTAGT. The length of the CDR3 is 13 residues.

The table lists this clonotype with many counts. The chain combines TRBV3-1 with TRBJ1-2; unclear D gene. The CDR3 is made up of 14 amino acids. The germline V gene has CDR1 LGHDT and CDR2 YNNKEL (reference sequence). Deletions cut 4 bases from V and 4 bases from J, with 13 bases between. The CDR3: CASSREGPSYGYTF. DNA of the CDR3: TGTGCCAGCAGCCGTGAAGGGCCAAGCTATGGCTACACCTTC.

This clonotype turned up a few times. The chain joins TRBV7-9 to TRBJ2-3; D gene ambiguous. CDR1 SEHNR and CDR2 FQNEAQ come from the germline V gene (reference sequence). V shed 4 bases and J shed 0 bases, with 8 bases lying between them. The CDR3 is made up of 14 amino acids. This CDR3 is CASSYSGSTDTQYF. The CDR3 bases are TGTGCCAGCAGCTACTCCGGGAGCACAGATACGCAGTATTTT.

This clonotype showed up just a few times. The rearrangement uses TRBV15 and TRBJ1-6; 9 bases line up with TRBD1. With V trimmed by 5 bases and J by 7 bases, 6 bases remained unmatched. Germline-derived CDR1 and CDR2 are LNHNV and YYDKDF (reference sequence). The CDR3 extends over 15 amino acids. DNA of the CDR3: TGTGCCACCAGCGGCGGGACAGGGTGGAATTCACCCCTCCACTTT. Its translation: CATSGGTGWNSPLHF. Combining the CDR3 with reference TRBV15 and TRBJ1-6 gives the whole variable domain DAMVIQNPRYQVTQFGKPVTLSCSQTLNHNVMYWYQQKSSQAPKLLFHYYDKDFNNEADTPDNFQSRRPNTSFCFLDIRSPGLGDTAMYLCATSGGTGWNSPLHFGNGTRLTVT.

The table lists this clonotype with a few counts. The chain is built from TRBV7-3 and TRBJ2-1; D might be TRBD1 or TRBD2, each matching 5 bases. The length of the CDR3 is 12 residues. V gave up 1 base and J gave up 9 bases, with 7 bases separating them. CDR1 SGHTA and CDR2 FQGTGA come from the germline V gene. CDR3 sequence reads: CASSLIGTEQFF. In nucleotides, the CDR3 is TGTGCCAGCAGCTTAATCGGGACTGAGCAGTTCTTC.

This clonotype was seen only a few times. The chain joins TRBV18 to TRBJ2-7; TRBD1 agrees at 11 bases. The V gene's germline CDR1 is KGHSH and CDR2 LQKENI. This CDR3 is built from 15 residues. V was pared by 5 bases and J by 6 bases, with 9 bases of the junction left unmatched. CDR3 sequence: CASSATGTGGGEQYF. In DNA form, the CDR3 reads TGTGCCAGCTCAGCAACCGGGACAGGGGGAGGCGAGCAGTACTTC.

This clonotype was seen repeatedly, ten times or more. The V gene is TRBV11-2, the J gene TRBJ2-3; 9 bases are shared with TRBD1. This CDR3 contains 17 residues. From germline, CDR1 is SGHAT and CDR2 FQNNGV. V shed 1 base, J shed 4 bases, and the junction held 9 bases outside the gene matches. CDR3: CASSLGPQTGGADTQYF. In DNA form, the CDR3 reads TGTGCCAGCAGCTTAGGTCCTCAAACAGGGGGCGCAGATACGCAGTATTTT. Drawing the rest from reference TRBV11-2 and TRBJ2-3, the complete variable domain is EAGVAQSPRYKIIEKRQSVAFWCNPISGHATLYWYQQILGQGPKLLIQFQNNGVVDDSQLPKDRFSAERLKGVDSTLKIQPAKLEDSAVYLCASSLGPQTGGADTQYFGPGTRLTVL.

The chain joins TRBV5-4 to TRBJ2-3; the match to TRBD2 covers 12 bases. Germline V gives CDR1 SGHNT, CDR2 YYREEE (reference sequence). J lost 4 bases, V lost 0 bases, and 3 bases had no gene match. The CDR3 is made up of 16 amino acids. The CDR3 coding sequence is TGTGCCAGCAGCTTGGCCAGACTAGCGGGAGCAGATACGCAGTATTTT. It specifies CASSLARLAGADTQYF.

The chain's CDR3 is CASSRDRDDYGYTF. The CDR3 coding sequence is TGTGCCAGCAGCCGGGACAGGGACGACTATGGCTACACCTTC. The V call is TRBV11-1, the J call TRBJ1-2, with 9 bases fitting TRBD1. The CDR3 loop spans 14 amino acids. CDR1 SGHAT and CDR2 FQDESV come from the germline V gene (reference sequence). Unmatched junction bases numbered 4, after V lost 5 bases and J lost 3 bases.

This chain links TRBV6-6 with TRBJ2-7, with a possible D match to TRBD2 (5 bases). CDR3 length: 16 amino acids. The V end lost 2 bases, the J end lost 3 bases, and 17 bases lay between the germline ends. Germline CDR1 reads MNHNY; CDR2 reads SVGAGI (reference sequence). The CDR3 here is CASSYLSGVEDYEQYF. The CDR3 DNA reads as TGTGCCAGCAGTTACCTTTCCGGGGTAGAGGACTACGAGCAGTACTTC.

The chain employs TRBV7-8 and TRBJ1-3, with D hard to call. This CDR3 has 12 residues. CDR1 is SGHVS, CDR2 FQNEAQ, per germline. The germline V and J ends were trimmed by 6 bases and 2 bases, with 5 bases remaining between them. This chain's CDR3 is CASRLTGNTIYF. Here the CDR3 DNA reads TGTGCCAGCAGGTTAACTGGAAACACCATATATTTT.